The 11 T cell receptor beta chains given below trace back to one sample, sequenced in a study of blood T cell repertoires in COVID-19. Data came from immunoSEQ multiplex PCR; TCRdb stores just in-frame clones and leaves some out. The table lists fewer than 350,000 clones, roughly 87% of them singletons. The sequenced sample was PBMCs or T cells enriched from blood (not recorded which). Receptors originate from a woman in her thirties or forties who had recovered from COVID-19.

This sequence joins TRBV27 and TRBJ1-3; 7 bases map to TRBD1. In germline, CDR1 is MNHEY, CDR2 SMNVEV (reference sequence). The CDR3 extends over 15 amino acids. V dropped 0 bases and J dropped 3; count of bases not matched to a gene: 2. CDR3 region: CASSLSGTVGNTIYF. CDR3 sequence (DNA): TGTGCCAGCAGTTTATCCGGGACAGTTGGAAACACCATATATTTT.

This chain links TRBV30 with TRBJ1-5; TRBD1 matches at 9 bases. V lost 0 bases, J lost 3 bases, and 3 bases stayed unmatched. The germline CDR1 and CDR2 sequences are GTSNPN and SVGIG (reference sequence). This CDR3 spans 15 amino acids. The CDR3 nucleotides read TGTGCCTGGAGTGTTAGGGACAGGGTCAATCAGCCCCAGCATTTT. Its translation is CAWSVRDRVNQPQHF.

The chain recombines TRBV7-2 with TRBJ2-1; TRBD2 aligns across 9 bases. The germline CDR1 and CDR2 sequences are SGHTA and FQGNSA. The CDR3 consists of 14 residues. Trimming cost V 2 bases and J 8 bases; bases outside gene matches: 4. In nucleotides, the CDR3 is TGTGCCAGCAGCTTACTAGCGGGAAGGGATGAGCAGTTCTTC. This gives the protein CASSLLAGRDEQFF.

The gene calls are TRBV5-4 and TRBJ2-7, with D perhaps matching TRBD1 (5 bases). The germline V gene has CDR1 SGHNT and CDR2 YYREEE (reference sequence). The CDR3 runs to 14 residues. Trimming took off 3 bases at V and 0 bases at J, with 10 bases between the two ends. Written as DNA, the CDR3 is TGTGCCAGCAGCTCGACAGCAACCTCCTACGAGCAGTACTTC. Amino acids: CASSSTATSYEQYF.

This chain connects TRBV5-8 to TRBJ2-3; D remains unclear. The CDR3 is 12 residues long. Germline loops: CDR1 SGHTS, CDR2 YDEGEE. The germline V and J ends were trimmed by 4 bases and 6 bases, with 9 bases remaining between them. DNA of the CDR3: TGTGCCAGCAGCCGCGGAGAGGATACGCAGTATTTT. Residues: CASSRGEDTQYF.

CDR3 amino acids: CAWRDRDRSPLHF. CDR3 bases: TGTGCCTGGAGGGACAGGGATCGATCACCCCTCCACTTT. The chain links TRBV30 to TRBJ1-6; 8 nucleotides line up with TRBD1. The germline CDR1 and CDR2 sequences are GTSNPN and SVGIG (reference sequence). The CDR3 is made up of 13 amino acids. V trimming: 3 bases; J trimming: 10 bases; junction bases outside the gene matches: 5.

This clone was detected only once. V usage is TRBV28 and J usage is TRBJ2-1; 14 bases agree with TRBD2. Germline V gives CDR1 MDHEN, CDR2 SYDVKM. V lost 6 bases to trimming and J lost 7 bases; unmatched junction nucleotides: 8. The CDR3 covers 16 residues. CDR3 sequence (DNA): TGTGCCAGCAGGCGGGGGACTAGCGGGAGAGTTAATGAGCAGTTCTTC. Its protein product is CASRRGTSGRVNEQFF.

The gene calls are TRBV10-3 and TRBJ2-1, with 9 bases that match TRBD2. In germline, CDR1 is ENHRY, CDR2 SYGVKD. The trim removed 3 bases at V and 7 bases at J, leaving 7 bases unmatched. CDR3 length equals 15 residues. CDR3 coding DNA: TGTGCCATCAGTGATAGGGCGGGAGGGGCGAATGAGCAGTTCTTC. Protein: CAISDRAGGANEQFF.

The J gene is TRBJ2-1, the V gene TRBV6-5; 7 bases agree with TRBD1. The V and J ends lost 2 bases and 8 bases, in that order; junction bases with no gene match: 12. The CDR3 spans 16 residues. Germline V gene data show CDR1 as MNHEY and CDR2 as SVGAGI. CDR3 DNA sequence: TGTGCCAGCAGTTACCCTTGGGACAGTTCCAGGGATGAGCAGTTCTTC. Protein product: CASSYPWDSSRDEQFF.

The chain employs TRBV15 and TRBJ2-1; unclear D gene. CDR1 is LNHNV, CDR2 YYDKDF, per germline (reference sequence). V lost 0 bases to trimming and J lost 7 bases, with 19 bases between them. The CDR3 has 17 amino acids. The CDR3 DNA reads TGTGCCACCAGCAGAGATGTGCTAGACGAAAGCGTGAATGAGCAGTTCTTC. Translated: CATSRDVLDESVNEQFF.

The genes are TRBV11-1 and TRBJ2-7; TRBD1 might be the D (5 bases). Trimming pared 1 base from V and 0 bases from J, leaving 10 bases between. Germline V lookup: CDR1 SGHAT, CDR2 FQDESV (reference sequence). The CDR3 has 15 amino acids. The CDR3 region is CASSLGGSRSYEQYF. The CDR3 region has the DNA TGTGCCAGCAGCTTAGGGGGCTCACGCTCCTACGAGCAGTACTTC.